The 9 T cell receptor beta chains reported below all come from one sample, sequenced in a study of patients and donors after allogeneic stem cell transplantation. TCRdb reprocessed the RT-PCR reads via MiXCR and lists one record per CDR3 protein. Of 150,000 or so distinct CDR3 sequences in the sample, approximately 24% were seen once. Sequenced material: blood, either unsorted or a sorted T cell fraction (not recorded which). These receptors originate from a human donor who was either an allogeneic HSCT recipient or a stem cell or donor lymphocyte infusion donor (not recorded which). It is not recorded whose cells these are; they may come from a transplant donor.

This clonotype has only a few counts. CDR3 amino acids: CASRPTGNYGYTF. CDR3 in DNA: TGTGCCAGCAGGCCGACGGGGAATTATGGCTACACCTTC. The gene calls are TRBV12-3 or TRBV12-4 and TRBJ1-2; D gene ambiguous. The CDR3 runs to 13 residues. V lost 6 bases to trimming and J lost 5 bases, with 13 bases between them.

The gene calls are TRBV3-1 and TRBJ2-1, with D possibly TRBD2 on 6 matching bases. V lost 3 bases to trimming and J lost 7 bases, with 13 bases between them. The CDR3 has 14 amino acids. Germline loops: CDR1 LGHDT, CDR2 YNNKEL (reference sequence). The chain's CDR3 is CASSHSGGSNEQFF. The CDR3 nucleotides are TGTGCCAGCAGCCATAGCGGAGGTTCGAATGAGCAGTTCTTC.

The chain employs TRBV7-2 and TRBJ1-4; D is possibly TRBD1 (5 bases). Germline V lookup: CDR1 SGHTA, CDR2 FQGNSA. CDR3 length: 13 amino acids. V was cut by 5 bases and J by 11 bases, with 15 bases left in between. The CDR3 region has the DNA TGTGCCAGCAGCCCCGGACACCCCGACAAACTGTTTTTT. The encoded protein is CASSPGHPDKLFF.

Only a few counts were recorded for this clonotype. V and J are TRBV7-8 and TRBJ2-1; no clear D. Germline CDR1 and CDR2: SGHVS and FQNEAQ. The length of the CDR3 is 12 residues. Trimming shortened V by 3 bases and J by 9 bases, and 9 bases separated the two germline ends. CDR3 residues: CASSFSLTEQFF. In DNA form, the CDR3 reads TGTGCCAGCAGCTTTAGTCTTACTGAGCAGTTCTTC.

The rearrangement links TRBV20-1 to TRBJ1-2; D not resolved. The CDR3 is 14 amino acids. Germline lookup yields CDR1 DFQATT and CDR2 SNEGSKA (reference sequence). Trimming removed 5 bases from V and 5 bases from J, with 18 bases in between. CDR3 amino acids: CSAQDGPLRYGYTF. DNA for the CDR3: TGCAGTGCTCAAGACGGACCTCTCCGATATGGCTACACCTTC.

This clonotype occurred a few times. This chain links TRBV7-2 with TRBJ1-1; unclear D gene. Germline lookup yields CDR1 SGHTA and CDR2 FQGNSA. The CDR3 sequence is 14 residues long. With 5 bases removed from V and 4 bases from J, the gap between germline ends came to 14 bases. The CDR3 nucleotides are TGTGCCAGCAGCCCAGAGGTTTTGAGCACTGAAGCTTTCTTT. Translating it yields CASSPEVLSTEAFF.

This chain connects TRBV6-1 to TRBJ2-3; a possible D gene is TRBD1 (5 bases). Germline V CDR1 and CDR2: MNHNS, SASEGT. Trimming removed 2 bases at V and 7 bases at J, with 7 bases between. The CDR3 runs 12 residues. The CDR3 loop is CASSEHRNTQYF. The DNA for the CDR3 is TGTGCCAGCAGTGAACACAGGAATACGCAGTATTTT.

This clonotype has just a few counts. This rearrangement joins TRBV5-1 to TRBJ2-1; 8 nucleotides line up with TRBD1. CDR3 length equals 14 residues. The germline CDR1 and CDR2 sequences are SGHRS and YFSETQ. V was pared by 5 bases and J by 7 bases, with 8 bases of the junction left unmatched. The CDR3 DNA reads TGCGCCAGCAGGAGGAGGACAGGGAGAAATGAGCAGTTCTTC. Translated: CASRRRTGRNEQFF.

This clonotype was seen a handful of times. As DNA, the CDR3 is TGCAGCGTTGTGACACCGAGCTCCTACGAGCAGTACTTC. As protein: CSVVTPSSYEQYF. The chain uses TRBV29-1 and TRBJ2-7, with D unclear. Trimming cost V 4 bases and J 0 bases, with 10 bases left between them. Germline lookup yields CDR1 SQVTM and CDR2 ANQGSEA. The CDR3 has 13 amino acids.